Listed here are 9 T cell receptor beta chains from one sample, sequenced in a study of blood T cell repertoires in COVID-19. Libraries were prepared by immunoSEQ multiplex PCR; TCRdb keeps only in-frame clonotypes and omits some of them. This table has fewer than 200,000 clones, 85% appearing once. The sequencing sample was made of peripheral blood. All receptors come from a human donor with acute or convalescent COVID-19. The donor label of this sample is uncertain.

The chain employs TRBV5-1 and TRBJ2-2, with D hard to call. The CDR3 totals 15 residues. Germline V lookup: CDR1 SGHRS, CDR2 YFSETQ. V was cut by 4 bases and J by 3 bases, with 13 bases left in between. The CDR3 DNA follows: TGCGCCAGCAGCATGGCTTCAGGCGACACCGGGGAGCTGTTTTTT. Amino acids: CASSMASGDTGELFF.

The V call is TRBV18, the J call TRBJ1-1, with TRBD1 matching over 7 bases. CDR3 length equals 16 residues. Germline loops: CDR1 KGHSH, CDR2 LQKENI. With 4 bases clipped from V and 3 bases from J, the junction kept 11 bases outside the gene matches. CDR3 DNA sequence: TGTGCCAGCTCACTGACAGGGAATGGTGGTGACACTGAAGCTTTCTTT. Translating gives CASSLTGNGGDTEAFF. Full variable domain (missing parts from reference TRBV18 and TRBJ1-1): NAGVMQNPRHLVRRRGQEARLRCSPMKGHSHVYWYRQLPEEGLKFMVYLQKENIIDESGMPKERFSAEFPKEGPSILRIQQVVRGDSAAYFCASSLTGNGGDTEAFFGQGTRLTVV.

This clone turned up a few times. Additional DNA sequences in this sample encode the identical CDR3. The chain links TRBV5-1 to TRBJ1-1; D remains ambiguous. The CDR3 extends over 13 amino acids. Germline CDR1 and CDR2: SGHRS and YFSETQ. Trimming took 0 bases from V and 0 from J, leaving 3 bases between them. CDR3 DNA sequence: TGCGCCAGCAGCTTGGCGTTGAACACTGAAGCTTTCTTT. Its translation is CASSLALNTEAFF.

The V gene is TRBV19, the J gene TRBJ1-2; D perhaps matches TRBD1 (6 bases). V was shortened by 5 bases and J by 0 bases, with 13 bases between the two germline ends. Germline V gene lookup returns CDR1 LNHDA and CDR2 SQIVND (reference sequence). The CDR3 consists of 15 residues. The CDR3 is CASSSPAGANYGYTF. CDR3 nucleotides: TGTGCCAGTAGTTCCCCGGCAGGGGCTAACTATGGCTACACCTTC.

The chain joins TRBV27 to TRBJ1-6, with a weak D call TRBD1 (6 bases). This CDR3 is 16 amino acids long. V lost 2 bases to trimming and J lost 0 bases, with 8 bases between them. CDR1 and CDR2 (germline): MNHEY, SMNVEV (reference sequence). The CDR3 sequence is CASSLGQSSYNSPLHF. The CDR3 bases are TGTGCCAGCAGTTTAGGACAGAGCTCCTATAATTCACCCCTCCACTTT.

CDR3 coding DNA: TGTGCCAGCAGTGAACCCCCGCTAGCGAACACCGGGGAGCTGTTTTTT. This translates into CASSEPPLANTGELFF. The J gene is TRBJ2-2, the V gene TRBV6-1; D uncertain. V gave up 2 bases and J gave up 0 bases, with 10 bases separating them. Per the germline V gene, CDR1 is MNHNS and CDR2 is SASEGT. This CDR3 region has 16 residues.

This sequence joins TRBV5-1 and TRBJ2-3; 14 bases are shared with TRBD2. Unmatched junction bases numbered 6, after V lost 2 bases and J lost 4 bases. Germline CDR1 reads SGHRS; CDR2 reads YFSETQ. There are 17 residues in the CDR3. CDR3 coding DNA: TGCGCCAGCAGCTTTCGAGGACTAGCGGGGGGAGCAGATACGCAGTATTTT. It specifies CASSFRGLAGGADTQYF.

V is TRBV7-2 and J is TRBJ2-7, with D perhaps TRBD2 (7 bases). The germline CDR1 and CDR2 sequences are SGHTA and FQGNSA. CDR3 length: 16 residues. Trimming stripped 4 bases from V and 4 bases from J, with 20 bases between. The CDR3 region is CASSSPERGGHYEQYF. The CDR3 coding sequence is TGTGCCAGCAGCTCCCCCGAGAGGGGGGGCCATTACGAGCAGTACTTC.

The V gene is TRBV10-3, the J gene TRBJ1-6, with D possibly TRBD1 on 6 matching bases. CDR1 ENHRY and CDR2 SYGVKD come from the germline V gene. The CDR3 is 17 residues long. Trimming stripped 0 bases from V and 4 bases from J, with 13 bases between. The CDR3 DNA reads TGTGCCATCAGTGAGTCATCGACGGGGACATATAATTCACCCCTCCACTTT. Amino acids: CAISESSTGTYNSPLHF.